These 5 T cell receptor beta chains came from one sample sequenced in a study of CD8+CD57+ T cells in acquired aplastic anemia. Flow cytometry had shown expanded CD8+CD57+ cells in the patients chosen for sequencing. Investigators profiled TCR beta VDJ and CDR3 from genomic DNA template. TCRdb re-called the reads through MiXCR, storing one row per CDR3 protein. In the table there are about 190,000 distinct CDR3 sequences, 48% of which are singletons. Sequencing input: sorted CD4+, CD8+, or CD8+CD57+ T cells (not recorded which) from PBMCs. The source is a human donor with aplastic anemia.

This sequence joins TRBV10-1 and TRBJ2-1; D may be TRBD2 (5 bases). The CDR3 consists of 14 residues. V lost 10 bases and J lost 5, with 18 bases in between. The germline V gene has CDR1 WNHNN and CDR2 SYGVQD (reference sequence). DNA for the CDR3: TGCGCCACCTCGCGAGGAGGAAGCAACAATGAGCAGTTCTTC. Translation: CATSRGGSNNEQFF.

The rearrangement links TRBV7-6 to TRBJ2-7; D remains ambiguous. Germline lookup yields CDR1 SGHVS and CDR2 FNYEAQ. Trimming stripped 5 bases from V and 0 bases from J, with 17 bases between. This CDR3 is 16 amino acids long. The DNA of the CDR3 is TGTGCCAGCAGCCAGTCCTCTGGCGGCAGCTCCTACGAGCAGTACTTC. This translates into CASSQSSGGSSYEQYF. Supplemented by reference TRBV7-6 and TRBJ2-7, the full variable domain reads GAGVSQSPRYKVTKRGQDVALRCDPISGHVSLYWYRQALGQGPEFLTYFNYEAQQDKSGLPNDRFSAERPEGSISTLTIQRTEQRDSAMYRCASSQSSGGSSYEQYFGPGTRLTVT.

The table lists this clonotype with a few counts. The rearrangement uses TRBV7-8 and TRBJ1-1; no clear D. Trimming removed 5 bases from V and 6 bases from J, with 7 bases in between. CDR3 size: 11 residues. Germline assignment: CDR1 SGHVS and CDR2 FQNEAQ. CDR3 region: CASSNRAEAFF. CDR3 sequence (DNA): TGTGCCAGCAGCAACCGCGCTGAAGCTTTCTTT.

The chain links TRBV2 to TRBJ2-7; D is perhaps TRBD1 or TRBD2 (5 bases each). The V gene lost 1 base and the J gene lost 11 bases, with 18 bases spanning the gap. CDR3 length equals 14 residues. The V gene's germline CDR1 is SNHLY and CDR2 FYNNEI. DNA of the CDR3: TGTGCCAGCAGTGAAGTATTCGGGGACGAAGAGGAGTACTTC. It encodes CASSEVFGDEEEYF.

The rearrangement joins TRBV11-1 to TRBJ2-1; TRBD2 matches at 11 bases. In germline, CDR1 is SGHAT, CDR2 FQDESV (reference sequence). The trim removed 5 bases at V and 5 bases at J, leaving 8 bases unmatched. This CDR3 contains 16 residues. DNA of the CDR3: TGTGCCAGCAGCCCCCCGGGACTAGCGGCCAACAATGAGCAGTTCTTC. It encodes CASSPPGLAANNEQFF.